These T cell receptor beta chains were read from a single sample in a study of blood T cell repertoires in COVID-19. The protocol was immunoSEQ multiplex PCR, while the TCRdb copy is restricted to in-frame clones and leaves out a portion. The profile shows about 300,000 clones, roughly 85% of them singletons. Sample: PBMCs or T cells enriched from blood (not recorded which). These receptors originate from a woman aged 50 to 65 who had recovered from COVID-19. Both conserved end residues are part of each CDR3. A D gene is named only where the DNA matches it firmly. Clone size is shown for a subset of rows, as once, few, many or a class of expanded clone.

CASSPGRDTEAFF,TGTGCCAGCAGTCCCGGTCGAGACACTGAAGCTTTCTTT,TRBJ1-1,NA,TRBV7-3,NA
CAISERGQETQYF,TGTGCCATCAGTGAAAGGGGACAAGAGACCCAGTACTTC,TRBJ2-5,NA,TRBV10-3,NA
CASRTGVLNTEAFF,TGTGCCAGCAGGACAGGGGTATTGAACACTGAAGCTTTCTTT,TRBJ1-1,TRBD1,TRBV2,once
CASSEMGRITGELFF,TGTGCCAGCAGTGAGATGGGGCGGATCACCGGGGAGCTGTTTTTT,TRBJ2-2,NA,TRBV6-1,NA
CASRQGAERNTIYF,TGTGCCAGTCGACAGGGGGCAGAAAGAAACACCATATATTTT,TRBJ1-3,TRBD1,TRBV6-5,NA
CASRLAGRTDTQYF,TGTGCCAGCAGGCTAGCGGGGCGCACAGATACGCAGTATTTT,TRBJ2-3,TRBD2,TRBV2,NA
CASLRSNEQFF,TGTGCTAGTCTGAGGAGCAATGAGCAGTTCTTC,TRBJ2-1,NA,TRBV12-5,NA
CASSLFGTGGAETQYF,TGCGCCAGCAGCTTGTTTGGGACAGGGGGCGCGGAGACCCAGTACTTC,TRBJ2-5,TRBD1,TRBV5-1,NA
CASSPPRAGGRNIQYF,TGTGCCAGCAGCCCCCCCCGGGCGGGAGGGCGAAACATTCAGTACTTC,TRBJ2-4,TRBD2,TRBV3-1/TRBV3-2,NA
CAWGIIQGAEKLFF,TGTGCCTGGGGGATAATACAGGGGGCGGAAAAACTGTTTTTT,TRBJ1-4,TRBD1,TRBV30,NA
CVSSQDLAGEVEQYF,TGTGTCAGCAGCCAAGACTTAGCGGGAGAAGTCGAGCAGTACTTC,TRBJ2-7,TRBD2,TRBV3-1/TRBV3-2,NA
CASRTSSGRQETQYF,TGTGCCAGCAGAACCAGTAGCGGGAGGCAAGAGACCCAGTACTTC,TRBJ2-5,TRBD2,TRBV6-5,NA
CASSSYSGGGTDTQYF,TGTGCCAGCAGCTCCTATAGTGGGGGGGGCACAGATACGCAGTATTTT,TRBJ2-3,TRBD2,TRBV7-8,NA
CASSLADGKQFF,TGTGCCAGCAGCCTAGCCGATGGGAAGCAGTTCTTC,TRBJ2-1,NA,TRBV7-3,NA
CASSFLEGLPRVEQFF,TGTGCCAGCAGCTTTCTGGAGGGACTACCCCGGGTGGAGCAGTTCTTC,TRBJ2-1,TRBD2,TRBV7-9,NA